The rows below give T cell receptor beta chains drawn from one sample of a study of CXCR4 blockade with PD-1 therapy in pancreatic cancer. TCRdb's table, derived via immunoSEQ multiplex PCR, lists solely in-frame clones and lacks some. This sample has 350 to 500 clones, with about three quarters found just once. The sequences come from tumor tissue, collected before culture. The receptors here all came from a human donor with pancreatic ductal adenocarcinoma. Each CDR3 is given with its conserved first and last residue. A D gene is named only where the DNA matches it firmly. Expanded clones get a size class; other rows say once, few or many, or leave the size out.

v_call	clone_size	j_call	d_call	cdr3_aa	cdr3_nt
TRBV19	.	TRBJ2-1	.	CASSIVGADEQFF	TGTGCCAGTAGTATAGTGGGAGCCGATGAGCAGTTCTTC
TRBV18	.	TRBJ2-3	.	CASSPVTGNTDTQYF	TGTGCCAGCTCACCTGTTACAGGGAACACAGATACGCAGTATTTT
TRBV11-3	.	TRBJ2-1	.	CASRVGQSYNEQFF	TGTGCCAGCAGGGTGGGTCAGTCCTACAATGAGCAGTTCTTC
TRBV6-8	.	TRBJ2-7	.	CASSYYAGRTDEQYF	TGTGCCAGCAGTTACTATGCAGGGCGTACGGACGAGCAGTACTTC
TRBV11-3	once	TRBJ2-3	.	CARSLFGWGRTDTQYF	TGTGCCAGAAGCTTATTTGGTTGGGGGCGCACAGATACGCAGTATTTT
TRBV6-8	.	TRBJ2-4	.	CASSPGHLTGNIQYF	TGTGCCAGCAGCCCGGGACACCTGACGGGAAACATTCAGTACTTC
TRBV7-6	.	TRBJ2-6	.	CASSPAAGPSSNVLTF	TGTGCCAGCAGCCCGGCGGCGGGGCCGTCCTCGAACGTCCTGACTTTC
TRBV6-8	.	TRBJ1-2	TRBD1	CASRYQQGTGGGGYTF	TGTGCCAGCCGATACCAACAAGGGACAGGGGGCGGTGGCTACACCTTC
TRBV2	.	TRBJ1-2	TRBD1	CASSVLTGQAYGYTF	TGTGCCAGCAGCGTTTTGACAGGGCAAGCTTATGGCTACACCTTC
TRBV7-6	.	TRBJ2-2	TRBD2	CASSPQAGDTGELFF	TGTGCCAGCAGCCCACAGGCGGGAGACACCGGGGAGCTGTTTTTT
TRBV6-8	.	TRBJ2-1	TRBD2	CASSLPGLAGGGSYNEQFF	TGTGCCAGCAGTTTGCCGGGACTAGCGGGAGGGGGCTCCTACAATGAGCAGTTCTTC
TRBV15	.	TRBJ1-4	TRBD1	CATSEYRTGRGEKLFF	TGTGCCACCAGCGAATACAGGACAGGACGGGGTGAAAAACTGTTTTTT
TRBV19	few	TRBJ1-2	.	CASSIGGSDGYTF	TGTGCCAGTAGTATTGGGGGGTCTGATGGCTACACCTTC
TRBV25-1	once	TRBJ1-1	TRBD1	CASSSPRTGLSEAFF	TGTGCCAGCAGTTCGCCCAGGACAGGGCTTTCTGAAGCTTTCTTT
TRBV19	.	TRBJ2-1	.	CASSIGLEIHEQFF	TGTGCCAGTAGTATAGGTTTAGAAATCCATGAGCAGTTCTTC
TRBV7-6	.	TRBJ1-3	.	CASSLEGYGNTIYF	TGTGCCAGCAGCTTGGAAGGGTATGGAAACACCATATATTTT
TRBV6-8	.	TRBJ2-1	.	CASSYTISSTNYNEQFF	TGTGCCAGCAGTTACACGATTTCCTCTACAAACTACAATGAGCAGTTCTTC
TRBV11-3	.	TRBJ2-3	TRBD2	CASSQATSGGITDTQYF	TGTGCCAGCAGCCAGGCCACTAGCGGGGGGATCACAGATACGCAGTATTTT
TRBV18	.	TRBJ2-1	.	CASSPLPVSSYNEQFF	TGTGCCAGCTCACCACTTCCGGTCAGCTCCTACAATGAGCAGTTCTTC
TRBV11-1	once	TRBJ2-7	TRBD1	CASSFGQGPYEQYF	TGTGCCAGCAGCTTCGGACAGGGGCCCTACGAGCAGTACTTC
TRBV10-2	.	TRBJ2-2	TRBD2	CASSVRGLAVNTGELFF	TGCGCCAGCAGTGTCCGGGGACTAGCGGTTAACACCGGGGAGCTGTTTTTT
TRBV19	once	TRBJ1-1	TRBD1	CASNSGGRGTEAFF	TGTGCCAGTAACTCAGGGGGTCGGGGCACTGAAGCTTTCTTT
TRBV11-3	.	TRBJ2-2	TRBD1	CASSFLRGPRSTGELFF	TGTGCCAGCAGCTTTCTGAGGGGGCCTCGAAGCACCGGGGAGCTGTTTTTT
TRBV6-8	.	TRBJ2-6	.	CASSYSPDSGANVLTF	TGTGCCAGCAGTTACTCGCCCGACTCTGGGGCCAACGTCCTGACTTTC
TRBV6-8	.	TRBJ1-1	TRBD1	CASSDKAQGDFMNTEAFF	TGTGCCAGCAGTGACAAAGCACAGGGGGATTTCATGAACACTGAAGCTTTCTTT
TRBV25-1	.	TRBJ1-2	.	CASRGTVYGYTF	TGTGCCAGCAGGGGCACCGTCTATGGCTACACCTTC
TRBV11-3	.	TRBJ2-1	.	CASSFPSALPSDEQFF	TGTGCCAGCAGCTTCCCTAGCGCCCTGCCCTCGGATGAGCAGTTCTTC
TRBV28	.	TRBJ2-2	.	CASASSGTGELFF	TGTGCCTCGGCCAGCTCGGGGACCGGGGAGCTGTTTTTT
TRBV6-7	.	TRBJ2-5	.	CASRIQETQYF	TGTGCCAGCAGGATACAAGAGACCCAGTACTTC
TRBV11-3	.	TRBJ2-3	.	CASSNRRTTDTQYF	TGTGCCAGCAGCAACCGGAGAACTACAGATACGCAGTATTTT
TRBV19	few	TRBJ1-3	.	CASTRYKTDSGNTIYF	TGTGCCAGTACGAGATACAAGACTGACTCTGGAAACACCATATATTTT
TRBV6-8	.	TRBJ2-7	TRBD1	CASSYSIHRGNEQYF	TGTGCCAGCAGTTACTCGATTCACAGGGGTAACGAGCAGTACTTC
TRBV6-8	.	TRBJ1-1	.	CASSKQGGNTEAFF	TGTGCCAGCAGTAAACAGGGAGGAAACACTGAAGCTTTCTTT
TRBV11-3	few	TRBJ1-1	TRBD1	CASSLGGTGSSRSEAFF	TGTGCCAGCAGCTTAGGAGGGACAGGGAGTAGCAGGAGTGAAGCTTTCTTT
TRBV4-1	.	TRBJ2-3	.	CASSQEVGLLDTQYF	TGCGCCAGCAGCCAAGAAGTGGGGCTCCTGGATACGCAGTATTTT
TRBV25-1	.	TRBJ1-1	.	CASSGTVTEAFF	TGTGCCAGCAGTGGGACGGTCACTGAAGCTTTCTTT
TRBV12-5	.	TRBJ2-3	TRBD2	CASGNLAGGPSTDTQYF	TGTGCTAGTGGGAACCTAGCGGGAGGGCCTAGCACAGATACGCAGTATTTT
TRBV18	.	TRBJ2-1	.	CASSPWGSGHSYNEQFF	TGTGCCAGCTCACCATGGGGAAGCGGCCACTCCTACAATGAGCAGTTCTTC
TRBV18	.	TRBJ2-6	.	CASSPDGPSGANVLTF	TGTGCCAGCTCCCCAGACGGTCCCTCTGGGGCCAACGTCCTGACTTTC
TRBV12-5	.	TRBJ1-2	.	CASNPPGYGYTF	TGTGCCAGCAATCCACCGGGCTATGGCTACACCTTC
TRBV7-5	.	TRBJ1-2	.	CASSPQGPGYGYTF	TGTGCCAGCAGCCCACAGGGGCCAGGCTATGGCTACACCTTC
TRBV18	.	TRBJ2-3	.	CASSLTGASTDTQYF	TGTGCCAGCTCACTGACAGGCGCCAGCACAGATACGCAGTATTTT
TRBV10-3	.	TRBJ1-1	.	CAISPEATEAFF	TGTGCCATCAGTCCGGAGGCCACTGAAGCTTTCTTT
TRBV14	.	TRBJ1-1	.	CASSLLSGGGSTEAFF	TGTGCCAGCAGCCTTTTAAGCGGAGGTGGTAGCACTGAAGCTTTCTTT
TRBV18	.	TRBJ2-3	.	CASSREADTQYF	TGTGCCAGCTCACGGGAAGCAGATACGCAGTATTTT
TRBV23-1	.	TRBJ2-3	TRBD2	CASSTTSGFLTDTQYF	TGCGCCAGCAGCACGACTAGCGGGTTCCTCACAGATACGCAGTATTTT
TRBV15	large	TRBJ2-1	TRBD2	CATSRDKTSGGNEQFF	TGTGCCACCAGCAGAGATAAGACTAGCGGGGGGAATGAGCAGTTCTTC
TRBV16	.	TRBJ1-4	.	CASSRREGGEKLFF	TGTGCCAGCAGCCGCCGGGAAGGGGGTGAAAAACTGTTTTTT
TRBV7-6	.	TRBJ2-7	TRBD2	CASSLGASGVSEQYF	TGTGCTAGCAGCTTAGGGGCAAGCGGGGTCTCCGAGCAGTACTTC
TRBV30	.	TRBJ2-2	.	CAWSGVGWLGNTGELFF	TGTGCCTGGAGTGGGGTAGGGTGGCTAGGTAACACCGGGGAGCTGTTTTTT
TRBV6-8	once	TRBJ2-2	TRBD2	CASSASRLAGEKTGELFF	TGTGCCAGCAGTGCCTCGAGGCTAGCGGGAGAAAAAACCGGGGAGCTGTTTTTT
TRBV6-8	.	TRBJ2-6	TRBD1	CASSDDRAGANVLTF	TGTGCCAGCAGTGACGACAGGGCTGGGGCCAACGTCCTGACTTTC